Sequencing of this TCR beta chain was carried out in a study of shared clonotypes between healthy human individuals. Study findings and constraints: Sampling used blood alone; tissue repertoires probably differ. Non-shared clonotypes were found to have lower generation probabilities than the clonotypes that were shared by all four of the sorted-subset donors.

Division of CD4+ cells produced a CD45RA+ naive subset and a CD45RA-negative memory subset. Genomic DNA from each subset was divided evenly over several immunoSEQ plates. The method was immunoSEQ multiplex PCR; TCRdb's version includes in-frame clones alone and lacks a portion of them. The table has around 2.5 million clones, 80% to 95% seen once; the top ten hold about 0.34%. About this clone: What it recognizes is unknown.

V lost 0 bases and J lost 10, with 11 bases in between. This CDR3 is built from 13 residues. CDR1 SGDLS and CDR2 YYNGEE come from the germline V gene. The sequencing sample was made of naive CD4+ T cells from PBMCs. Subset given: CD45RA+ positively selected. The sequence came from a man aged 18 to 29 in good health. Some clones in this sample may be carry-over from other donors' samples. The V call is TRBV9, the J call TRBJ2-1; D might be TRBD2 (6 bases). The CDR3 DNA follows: TGTGCCAGCAGCGTAGGGAGGGAATGGGAGCAGTTCTTC. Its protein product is CASSVGREWEQFF.